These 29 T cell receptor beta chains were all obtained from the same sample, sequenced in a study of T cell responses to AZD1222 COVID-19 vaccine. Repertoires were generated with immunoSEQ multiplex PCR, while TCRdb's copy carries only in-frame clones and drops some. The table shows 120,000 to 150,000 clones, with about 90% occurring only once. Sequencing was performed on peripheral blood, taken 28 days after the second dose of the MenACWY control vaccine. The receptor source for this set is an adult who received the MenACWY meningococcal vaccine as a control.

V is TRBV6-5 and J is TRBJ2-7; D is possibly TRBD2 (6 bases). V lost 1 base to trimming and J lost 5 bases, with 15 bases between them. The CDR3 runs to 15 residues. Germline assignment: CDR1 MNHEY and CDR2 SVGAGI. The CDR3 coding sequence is TGTGCCAGCAGTTACTTGTCAGGGAGGTCCCACGAGCAGTACTTC. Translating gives CASSYLSGRSHEQYF.

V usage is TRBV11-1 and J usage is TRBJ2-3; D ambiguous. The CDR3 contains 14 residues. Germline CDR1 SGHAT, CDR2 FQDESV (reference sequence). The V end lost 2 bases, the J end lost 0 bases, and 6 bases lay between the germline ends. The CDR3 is CASSLSSSTDTQYF. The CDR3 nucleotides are TGTGCCAGCAGCTTATCTTCAAGCACAGATACGCAGTATTTT.

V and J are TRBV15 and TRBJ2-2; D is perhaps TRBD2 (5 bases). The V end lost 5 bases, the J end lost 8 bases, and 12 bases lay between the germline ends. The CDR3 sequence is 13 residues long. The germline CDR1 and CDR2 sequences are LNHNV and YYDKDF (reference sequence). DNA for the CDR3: TGTGCCACCAGCCCGAGGGCGGAAGGGGAGCTGTTTTTT. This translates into CATSPRAEGELFF.

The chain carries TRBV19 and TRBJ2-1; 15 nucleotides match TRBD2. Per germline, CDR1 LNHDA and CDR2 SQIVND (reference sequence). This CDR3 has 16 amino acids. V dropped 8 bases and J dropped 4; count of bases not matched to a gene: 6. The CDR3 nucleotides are TGTGCCAGTGCACGGACTAGCGGGAGGGGATACAATGAGCAGTTCTTC. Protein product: CASARTSGRGYNEQFF. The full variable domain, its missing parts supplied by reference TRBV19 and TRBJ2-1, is DGGITQSPKYLFRKEGQNVTLSCEQNLNHDAMYWYRQDPGQGLRLIYYSQIVNDFQKGDIAEGYSVSREKKESFPLTVTSAQKNPTAFYLCASARTSGRGYNEQFFGPGTRLTVL.

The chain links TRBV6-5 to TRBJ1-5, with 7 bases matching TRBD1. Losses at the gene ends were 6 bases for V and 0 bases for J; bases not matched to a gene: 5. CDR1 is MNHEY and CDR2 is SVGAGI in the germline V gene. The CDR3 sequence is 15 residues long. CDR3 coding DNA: TGTGCCAGCAGCCCGGGACAGAATAGCAATCAGCCCCAGCATTTT. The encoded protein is CASSPGQNSNQPQHF.

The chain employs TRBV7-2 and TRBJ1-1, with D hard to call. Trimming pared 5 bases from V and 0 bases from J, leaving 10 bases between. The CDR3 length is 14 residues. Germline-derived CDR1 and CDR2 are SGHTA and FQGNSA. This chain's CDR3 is CASSRPGMNTEAFF. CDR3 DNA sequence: TGTGCCAGCAGCCGGCCGGGAATGAACACTGAAGCTTTCTTT.

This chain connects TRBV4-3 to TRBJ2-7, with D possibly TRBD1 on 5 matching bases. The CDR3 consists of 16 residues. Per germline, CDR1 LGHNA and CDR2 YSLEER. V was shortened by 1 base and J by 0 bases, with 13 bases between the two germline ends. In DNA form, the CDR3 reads TGCGCCAGCAGCCAAGTTGCAGGGCCCAGCTCCTACGAGCAGTACTTC. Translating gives CASSQVAGPSSYEQYF.

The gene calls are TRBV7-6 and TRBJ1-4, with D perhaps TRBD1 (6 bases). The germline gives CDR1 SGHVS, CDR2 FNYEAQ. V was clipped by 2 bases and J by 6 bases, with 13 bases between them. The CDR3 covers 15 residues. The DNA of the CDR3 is TGTGCCAGCAGCTTAATACAGGGTTGGGATGAAAAACTGTTTTTT. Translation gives CASSLIQGWDEKLFF.

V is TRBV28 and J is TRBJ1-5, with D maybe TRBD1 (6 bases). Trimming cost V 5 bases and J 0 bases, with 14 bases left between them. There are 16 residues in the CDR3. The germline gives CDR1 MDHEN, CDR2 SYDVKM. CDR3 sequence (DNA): TGTGCCAGCAGTATAGCCGGGACAAATAGCAATCAGCCCCAGCATTTT. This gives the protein CASSIAGTNSNQPQHF. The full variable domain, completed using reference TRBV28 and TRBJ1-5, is DVKVTQSSRYLVKRTGEKVFLECVQDMDHENMFWYRQDPGLGLRLIYFSYDVKMKEKGDIPEGYSVSREKKERFSLILESASTNQTSMYLCASSIAGTNSNQPQHFGDGTRLSIL.

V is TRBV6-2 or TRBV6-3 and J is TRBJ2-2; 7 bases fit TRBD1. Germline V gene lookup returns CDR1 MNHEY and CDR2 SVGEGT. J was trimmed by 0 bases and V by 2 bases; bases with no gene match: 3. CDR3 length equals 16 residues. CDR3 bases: TGTGCCAGCAGTTACGCCGGACAGGCGAACACCGGGGAGCTGTTTTTT. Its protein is CASSYAGQANTGELFF.

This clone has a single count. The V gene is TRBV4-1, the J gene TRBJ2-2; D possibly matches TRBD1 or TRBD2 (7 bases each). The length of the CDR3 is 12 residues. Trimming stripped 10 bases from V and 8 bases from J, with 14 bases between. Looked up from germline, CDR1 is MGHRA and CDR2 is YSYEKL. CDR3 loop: CATQGGFGELFF. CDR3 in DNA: TGCGCCACCCAGGGGGGGTTTGGGGAGCTGTTTTTT.

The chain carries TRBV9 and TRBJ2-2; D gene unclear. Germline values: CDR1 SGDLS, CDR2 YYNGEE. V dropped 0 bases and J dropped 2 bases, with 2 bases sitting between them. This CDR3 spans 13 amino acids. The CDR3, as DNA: TGTGCCAGCAGCGTAGGAAACACCGGGGAGCTGTTTTTT. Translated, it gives CASSVGNTGELFF.

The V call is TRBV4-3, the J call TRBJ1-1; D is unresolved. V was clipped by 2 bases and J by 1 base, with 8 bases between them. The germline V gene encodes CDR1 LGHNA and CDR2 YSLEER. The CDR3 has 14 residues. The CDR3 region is CASSQTTANTEAFF. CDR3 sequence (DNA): TGCGCCAGCAGCCAAACTACAGCGAACACTGAAGCTTTCTTT.

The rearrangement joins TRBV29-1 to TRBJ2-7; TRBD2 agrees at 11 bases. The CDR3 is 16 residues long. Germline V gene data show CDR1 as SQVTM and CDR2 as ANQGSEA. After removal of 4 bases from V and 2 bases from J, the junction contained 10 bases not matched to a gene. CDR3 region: CSVAGLAGGTAYEQYF. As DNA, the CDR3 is TGCAGCGTTGCCGGTCTAGCGGGAGGTACAGCCTACGAGCAGTACTTC.

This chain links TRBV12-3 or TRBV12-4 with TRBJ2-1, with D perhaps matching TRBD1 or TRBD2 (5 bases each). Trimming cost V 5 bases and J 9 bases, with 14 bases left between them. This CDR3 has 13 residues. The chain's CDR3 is CASSGDVGGEQFF. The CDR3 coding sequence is TGTGCCAGCAGTGGGGACGTCGGCGGTGAGCAGTTCTTC.

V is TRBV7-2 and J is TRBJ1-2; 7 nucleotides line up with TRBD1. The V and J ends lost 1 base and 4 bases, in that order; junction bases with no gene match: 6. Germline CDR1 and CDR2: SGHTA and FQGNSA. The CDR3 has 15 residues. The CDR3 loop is CASSLGGGQVYGYTF. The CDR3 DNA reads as TGTGCCAGCAGCTTAGGGGGAGGACAGGTCTATGGCTACACCTTC.

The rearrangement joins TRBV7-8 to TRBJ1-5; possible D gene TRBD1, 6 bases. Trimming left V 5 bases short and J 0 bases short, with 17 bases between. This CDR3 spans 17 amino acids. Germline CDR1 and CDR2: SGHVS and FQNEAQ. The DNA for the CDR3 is TGTGCCAGCAGCCACCGGGGGGCGGGATATAGCAATCAGCCCCAGCATTTT. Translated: CASSHRGAGYSNQPQHF. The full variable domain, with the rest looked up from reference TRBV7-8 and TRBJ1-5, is GAGVSQSPRYKVAKRGQDVALRCDPISGHVSLFWYQQALGQGPEFLTYFQNEAQLDKSGLPSDRFFAERPEGSVSTLKIQRTQQEDSAVYLCASSHRGAGYSNQPQHFGDGTRLSIL.

The CDR3 bases are TGTGCCAGCAGCTTTATAGCGGGAGACTACAATGAGCAGTTCTTC. This codes for CASSFIAGDYNEQFF. The chain recombines TRBV7-2 with TRBJ2-1, with 9 bases matching TRBD2. Trimming cost V 3 bases and J 3 bases; bases outside gene matches: 3. The CDR3 is 15 residues long. Germline CDR1 reads SGHTA; CDR2 reads FQGNSA. Filled out from reference TRBV7-2 and TRBJ2-1, the complete variable domain reads GAGVSQSPSNKVTEKGKDVELRCDPISGHTALYWYRQSLGQGLEFLIYFQGNSAPDKSGLPSDRFSAERTGGSVSTLTIQRTQQEDSAVYLCASSFIAGDYNEQFFGPGTRLTVL.

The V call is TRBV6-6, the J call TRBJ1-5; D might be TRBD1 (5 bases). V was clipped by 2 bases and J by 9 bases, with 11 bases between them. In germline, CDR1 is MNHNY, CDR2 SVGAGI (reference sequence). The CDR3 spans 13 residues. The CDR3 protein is CASSYEQERPQHF. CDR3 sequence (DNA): TGTGCCAGCAGTTACGAACAGGAGCGGCCCCAGCATTTT.

The CDR3 bases are TGCAGTGCTAATGTTGGGGCGCAGTATTTT. It yields the protein CSANVGAQYF. This chain uses TRBV20-1 with TRBJ2-3; D not certain. The germline V gene encodes CDR1 DFQATT and CDR2 SNEGSKA (reference sequence). The CDR3 runs to 10 residues. V was pared by 4 bases and J by 10 bases, with 9 bases between.

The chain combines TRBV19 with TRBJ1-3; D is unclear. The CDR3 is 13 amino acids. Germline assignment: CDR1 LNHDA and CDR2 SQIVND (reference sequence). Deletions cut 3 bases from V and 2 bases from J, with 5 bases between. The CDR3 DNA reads TGTGCCAGTAGTATCCCCACTGGAAACACCATATATTTT. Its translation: CASSIPTGNTIYF.

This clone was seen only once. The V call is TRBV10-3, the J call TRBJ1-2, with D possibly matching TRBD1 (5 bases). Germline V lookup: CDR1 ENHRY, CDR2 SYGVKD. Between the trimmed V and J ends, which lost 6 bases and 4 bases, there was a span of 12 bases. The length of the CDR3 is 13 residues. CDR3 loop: CAIREGRSYGYTF. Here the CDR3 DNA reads TGTGCCATCAGGGAGGGGCGGAGCTATGGCTACACCTTC.

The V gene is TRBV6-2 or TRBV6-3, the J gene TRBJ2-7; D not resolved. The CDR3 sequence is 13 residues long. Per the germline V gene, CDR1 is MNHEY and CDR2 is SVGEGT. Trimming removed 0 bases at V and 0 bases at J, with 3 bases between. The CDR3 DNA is TGTGCCAGCAGTTACTCGAACTCCTACGAGCAGTACTTC. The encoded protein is CASSYSNSYEQYF.

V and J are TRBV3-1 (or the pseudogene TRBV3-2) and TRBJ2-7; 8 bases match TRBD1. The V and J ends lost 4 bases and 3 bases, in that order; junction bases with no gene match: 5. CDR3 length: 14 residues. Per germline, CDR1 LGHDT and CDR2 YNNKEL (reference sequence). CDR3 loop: CASSPGQAIYEQYF. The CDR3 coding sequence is TGTGCCAGCAGCCCGGGACAGGCTATCTACGAGCAGTACTTC.

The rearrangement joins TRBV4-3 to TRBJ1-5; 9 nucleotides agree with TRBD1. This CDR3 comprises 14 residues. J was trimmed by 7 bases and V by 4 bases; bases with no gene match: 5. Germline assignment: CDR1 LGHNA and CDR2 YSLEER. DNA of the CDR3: TGCGCCAGCAGCCCCGGGACAGGGAACCAGCCCCAGCATTTT. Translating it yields CASSPGTGNQPQHF.

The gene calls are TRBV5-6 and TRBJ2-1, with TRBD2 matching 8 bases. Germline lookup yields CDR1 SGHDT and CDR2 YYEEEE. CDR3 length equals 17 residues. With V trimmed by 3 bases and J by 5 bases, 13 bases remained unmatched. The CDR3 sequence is CASSWVGALAGNNEQFF. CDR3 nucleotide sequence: TGTGCCAGCAGCTGGGTGGGGGCGCTAGCGGGTAACAATGAGCAGTTCTTC.

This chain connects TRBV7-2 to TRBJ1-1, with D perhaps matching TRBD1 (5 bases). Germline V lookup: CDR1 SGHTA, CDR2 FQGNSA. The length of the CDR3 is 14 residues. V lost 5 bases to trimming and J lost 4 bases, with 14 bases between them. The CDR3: CASSPVGGTTEAFF. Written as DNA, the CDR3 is TGTGCCAGCAGCCCGGTGGGGGGAACCACTGAAGCTTTCTTT.

The CDR3 reads CSAYNTEAFF. The CDR3 DNA is TGCAGCGCTTATAACACTGAAGCTTTCTTT. The V and J genes are TRBV29-1 and TRBJ1-1, with D hard to call. The CDR3 sequence is 10 residues long. Trimming left V 7 bases short and J 2 bases short, with 5 bases between. Germline V gene sequence: CDR1 SQVTM, CDR2 ANQGSEA.

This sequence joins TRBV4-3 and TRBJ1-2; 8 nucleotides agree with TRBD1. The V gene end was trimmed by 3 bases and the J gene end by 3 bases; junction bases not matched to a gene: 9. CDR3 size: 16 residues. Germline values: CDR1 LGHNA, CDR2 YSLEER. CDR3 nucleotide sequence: TGCGCCAGCAGCCACGGGACAGGCGGATATGACTATGGCTACACCTTC. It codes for CASSHGTGGYDYGYTF.